The sequence of this T cell receptor beta chain was determined in a study of Graves' ophthalmopathy and Graves' hyperthyroidism. Comment on this clonotype: The antigen remains undetermined.

Trimming cost V 4 bases and J 0 bases, with 18 bases left between them. CDR3 length: 16 residues. Germline CDR1 SQVTM, CDR2 ANQGSEA. Someone took the PBMCs out of more than 9 ml of fresh peripheral blood. TCR beta CDR3 regions were amplified from RNA transcripts. HTBI primers were employed in first-round RT-PCR, then a second-round multiplex PCR followed. TCRdb re-analysed the multiplex PCR reads in MiXCR, keeping a single row per CDR3 protein. The sample includes roughly 220,000 distinct CDR3 sequences, 45% of them seen just once. Whole-study results and caveats: Blood was where most expanded thyroid clonotypes above 0.001 frequency also turned up.

The J gene is TRBJ1-1, the V gene TRBV29-1; a possible D gene is TRBD1 (6 bases). Material: peripheral blood. This clonotype was obtained from an adult man with Graves' ophthalmopathy. The CDR3 spells CSVAGKGETVNTEAFF. CDR3 nucleotides: TGCAGCGTTGCAGGGAAGGGGGAGACAGTGAACACTGAAGCTTTCTTT.